This is a list of T cell receptor beta chains from one sample in a study of blood T cell repertoires in COVID-19. Measured with immunoSEQ multiplex PCR; TCRdb has only the in-frame clones, and not every one. The sample contains approximately 120,000 clones, approximately 74% of which appear only once. The source material was peripheral blood. These receptors originate from an elderly man with COVID-19, enrolled during active disease. Each CDR3 is given with its conserved first and last residue. A D gene is named only where the DNA matches it firmly. Size values are once, few and many counts, or a class for expanded clones, and some rows have none.

v_gene,d_gene,abundance,j_gene,CDR3aa,CDR3nt
TRBV5-8,TRBD1,NA,TRBJ1-6,CASSLRQGGSPLHF,TGTGCCAGCAGCTTGAGGCAGGGGGGTTCACCCCTCCACTTT
TRBV27,NA,NA,TRBJ2-3,CASSFSSQGDTQYF,TGTGCCAGCAGTTTCTCCTCACAGGGAGATACGCAGTATTTT
TRBV5-1,TRBD1,NA,TRBJ1-1,CASSLGPSRTGNTEAFF,TGCGCCAGCAGCTTAGGACCTTCTCGGACAGGGAACACTGAAGCTTTCTTT
TRBV28,NA,NA,TRBJ2-7,CASSSGVGYEQYF,TGTGCCAGCAGTTCAGGGGTCGGTTACGAGCAGTACTTC
TRBV2,NA,few,TRBJ2-1,CASTEGRYNEQFF,TGTGCCAGCACCGAGGGGAGGTACAATGAGCAGTTCTTC
TRBV6-2/TRBV6-3,NA,NA,TRBJ1-1,CASTPRGTEAFF,TGTGCCAGCACCCCACGCGGCACTGAAGCTTTCTTT
TRBV5-6,TRBD2,NA,TRBJ2-1,CASSLRLAGGFYNEQFF,TGTGCCAGCAGCCTCAGACTAGCGGGAGGGTTCTACAATGAGCAGTTCTTC
TRBV2,TRBD1,NA,TRBJ2-6,CASSESAGTGFRPGANVLTF,TGTGCCAGCAGTGAAAGTGCCGGGACAGGGTTTCGTCCTGGGGCCAACGTCCTGACTTTC
TRBV28,TRBD1,NA,TRBJ1-4,CASSPGQGREKLFF,TGTGCCAGCAGTCCGGGACAGGGACGTGAAAAACTGTTTTTT
TRBV28,NA,NA,TRBJ1-2,CASSTTGGGWYTF,TGTGCCAGCAGTACAACGGGCGGGGGGTGGTACACCTTC
TRBV6-2/TRBV6-3,TRBD1,NA,TRBJ1-2,CASSLQGQINYGYTF,TGTGCCAGCAGTCTACAGGGACAGATTAACTATGGCTACACCTTC
TRBV4-2,TRBD1,NA,TRBJ1-4,CASSLSGTGGKLSNEKLFF,TGTGCCAGCAGCCTCTCCGGGACAGGGGGCAAGTTGTCTAATGAAAAACTGTTTTTT
TRBV4-1,TRBD2,NA,TRBJ2-6,CASSQPLAGAGANVLTF,TGCGCCAGCAGCCAACCACTAGCGGGAGCTGGGGCCAACGTCCTGACTTTC
TRBV29-1,NA,NA,TRBJ2-1,CSVEVGRGTYNEQFF,TGCAGCGTTGAGGTCGGGCGGGGAACCTACAATGAGCAGTTCTTC
TRBV6-2/TRBV6-3,TRBD1,NA,TRBJ1-1,CASSYMDRGLQGTEAFF,TGTGCCAGCAGTTACATGGACAGGGGGCTCCAGGGCACTGAAGCTTTCTTT
TRBV5-6,NA,NA,TRBJ2-7,CASSLGDYEQYF,TGTGCCAGCAGCTTGGGCGACTACGAGCAGTACTTC
TRBV28,NA,NA,TRBJ1-5,CASSLTGDYQPQHF,TGTGCCAGCAGCCTGACAGGTGACTATCAGCCCCAGCATTTT
TRBV10-3,TRBD2,NA,TRBJ2-5,CAISRSGRERAQYF,TGTGCCATCAGCCGCAGCGGGAGGGAGAGGGCCCAGTACTTC
TRBV18,TRBD1,NA,TRBJ1-1,CASSPGTGDTEAFF,TGTGCCAGCTCACCTGGGACAGGTGACACTGAAGCTTTCTTT
TRBV14,TRBD1,NA,TRBJ1-2,CASSQGQGANYGYTF,TGTGCCAGCAGCCAGGGACAGGGGGCAAACTATGGCTACACCTTC
TRBV3-1/TRBV3-2,NA,few,TRBJ1-5,CASSQGLGQPQHF,TGTGCCAGCAGCCAGGGGCTCGGTCAGCCCCAGCATTTT
TRBV6-6,NA,NA,TRBJ1-3,CASSSQGTGNTIYF,TGTGCCAGCAGTTCTCAGGGGACTGGAAACACCATATATTTT
TRBV5-6,NA,NA,TRBJ1-3,CASSLVQGSSGNTIYF,TGTGCCAGCAGCTTGGTCCAGGGGAGCTCTGGAAACACCATATATTTT
TRBV2,TRBD1,NA,TRBJ1-4,CANSGQGGEKLFF,TGTGCCAACTCGGGACAGGGTGGCGAAAAACTGTTTTTT